The clone carrying this T cell receptor (beta chain) was recorded once. How the authors handled the data: Reference gene primer amplification gave nucleated cell count estimates. Sequencing was performed with immunoSEQ multiplex PCR; in TCRdb, only in-frame clones are kept and a portion is missing. V and J calls and clone size follow that table, whereas D and trimming were derived from the DNA. The sample consists of 120,000 or so clones, about 86% of them appearing once. The data stem from a study of blood T cell repertoires in COVID-19. Study summary: Acute-phase and convalescent COVID-19 samples originated in the United States, Italy and Spain. Sources were T cells, B-cell-depleted T cells, or PBMCs; the material itself was cDNA or gDNA.

This CDR3 comprises 15 residues. V dropped 2 bases and J dropped 7; count of bases not matched to a gene: 10. Germline CDR1 SGHRS, CDR2 YFSETQ. The TCR sequence derives from a woman aged 50 to 60 with acute or convalescent COVID-19. This chain joins TRBV5-1 and TRBJ2-3, with TRBD1 identical over 7 bases. The sample consisted of peripheral blood. The CDR3 loop reads CASSLIQGLGNTQYF. CDR3 bases: TGCGCCAGCAGCTTAATACAGGGGCTTGGCAATACGCAGTATTTT. The full variable domain, with the rest looked up from reference TRBV5-1 and TRBJ2-3, is KAGVTQTPRYLIKTRGQQVTLSCSPISGHRSVSWYQQTPGQGLQFLFEYFSETQRNKGNFPGRFSGRQFSNSRSEMNVSTLELGDSALYLCASSLIQGLGNTQYFGPGTRLTVL.